These 19 T cell receptor beta chains came from one sample sequenced in a study of blood T cell repertoires in COVID-19. The assay was immunoSEQ multiplex PCR, and TCRdb's table has in-frame clones only and misses some. The sample includes 150,000 to 200,000 clones, 85% to 90% of them seen just once. What was sequenced was peripheral blood. The source of these receptors is a man in his late teens or twenties with active or convalescent COVID-19.

The chain carries TRBV7-9 and TRBJ2-5; D gene uncertain. Trimming removed 2 bases at V and 2 bases at J, with 6 bases between. The CDR3 covers 13 residues. The germline gives CDR1 SEHNR, CDR2 FQNEAQ (reference sequence). The CDR3 region is CASSLSGQETQYF. CDR3 nucleotide sequence: TGTGCCAGCAGCTTATCCGGGCAAGAGACCCAGTACTTC.

This clone showed up just a few times. The genes are TRBV30 and TRBJ1-2; D is perhaps TRBD1 (5 bases). The germline gives CDR1 GTSNPN, CDR2 SVGIG (reference sequence). The CDR3 is made up of 11 amino acids. V lost 4 bases to trimming and J lost 12 bases, with 15 bases between them. The CDR3 loop is CAWTPLRGNTF. CDR3 DNA: TGTGCCTGGACTCCCTTGCGGGGGAACACCTTC.

This clone occurred a few times. The chain couples TRBV4-1 to TRBJ1-1; D is unresolved. Germline CDR1 reads MGHRA; CDR2 reads YSYEKL. With 0 bases removed from V and 3 bases from J, the gap between germline ends came to 8 bases. The CDR3 length is 14 residues. CDR3 DNA sequence: TGCGCCAGCAGCCAAGAGCCCGGGGACACTGAAGCTTTCTTT. This encodes CASSQEPGDTEAFF.

The chain carries TRBV12-3 or TRBV12-4 and TRBJ1-1; D call uncertain. Trimming pared 7 bases from V and 0 bases from J, leaving 9 bases between. This CDR3 has 13 amino acids. CDR3 sequence (DNA): TGTGCCAGCAATACTCCGCTGAACACTGAAGCTTTCTTT. Its protein is CASNTPLNTEAFF.

J is TRBJ1-4 and V is TRBV30, with D hard to call. V was pared by 4 bases and J by 0 bases, with 9 bases between. The CDR3 is made up of 14 amino acids. Germline CDR1 GTSNPN, CDR2 SVGIG (reference sequence). CDR3 amino acids: CAWTPPTTNEKLFF. The DNA of the CDR3 is TGTGCCTGGACCCCCCCAACAACTAATGAAAAACTGTTTTTT.

J is TRBJ1-5 and V is TRBV5-5; 9 positions agree with TRBD1. Germline-derived CDR1 and CDR2 are SGHKS and YYEKEE (reference sequence). This CDR3 has 14 residues. The V and J ends lost 0 bases and 6 bases, in that order; junction bases with no gene match: 1. This chain's CDR3 is CASSLEDRGQPQHF. In DNA form, the CDR3 reads TGTGCCAGCAGCTTGGAGGACAGGGGTCAGCCCCAGCATTTT.

CDR3 DNA sequence: TGTGCCAGCTCACCACCGGGACAGGGGAGGAATCAGCCCCAGCATTTT. The encoded protein is CASSPPGQGRNQPQHF. V is TRBV18 and J is TRBJ1-5, with 10 nucleotides matching TRBD1. There are 16 residues in the CDR3. Per the germline V gene, CDR1 is KGHSH and CDR2 is LQKENI. J was trimmed by 4 bases and V by 0 bases; bases with no gene match: 3.

The chain is built from TRBV19 and TRBJ2-3, with 7 positions matching TRBD1. Per the germline V gene, CDR1 is LNHDA and CDR2 is SQIVND (reference sequence). This CDR3 spans 13 amino acids. V lost 2 bases and J lost 9; bases outside the gene matches: 5. CDR3 nucleotides: TGTGCCAGTAGTATACGAGGGGGCGAGACGCAGTATTTT. Residues: CASSIRGGETQYF.

The chain carries TRBV15 and TRBJ1-1, with D unclear. CDR3 size: 12 residues. Germline V gives CDR1 LNHNV, CDR2 YYDKDF (reference sequence). Trimming took off 5 bases at V and 7 bases at J, with 11 bases between the two ends. The CDR3 is CATSHIPGEAFF. The CDR3 bases are TGTGCCACCAGCCATATTCCAGGTGAAGCTTTCTTT.

The V and J genes are TRBV4-1 and TRBJ2-1; 7 bases agree with TRBD1. V lost 4 bases to trimming and J lost 4 bases; unmatched junction nucleotides: 4. Germline CDR1 reads MGHRA; CDR2 reads YSYEKL. The CDR3 length is 14 residues. The CDR3 is CASSLRDRYNEQFF. DNA of the CDR3: TGCGCCAGCAGCCTCCGGGACAGATACAATGAGCAGTTCTTC.

This rearrangement joins TRBV19 to TRBJ2-7; D is possibly TRBD1 (6 bases). The CDR3 contains 13 residues. Germline assignment: CDR1 LNHDA and CDR2 SQIVND (reference sequence). The V end lost 8 bases, the J end lost 2 bases, and 13 bases lay between the germline ends. CDR3 in amino acids: CASAYRVTYEQYF. DNA of the CDR3: TGTGCCAGTGCTTACAGGGTAACCTACGAGCAGTACTTC.

The chain joins TRBV27 to TRBJ2-7, with 10 bases matching TRBD1. The trim removed 6 bases at V and 3 bases at J, leaving 5 bases unmatched. CDR1 is MNHEY and CDR2 is SMNVEV in the germline V gene (reference sequence). The CDR3 is made up of 14 amino acids. CDR3 DNA sequence: TGTGCCAGCAGGCGACAGGGGGCAAACTACGAGCAGTACGTC. Protein sequence: CASRRQGANYEQYV.

The chain joins TRBV19 to TRBJ2-2; D gene ambiguous. Per germline, CDR1 LNHDA and CDR2 SQIVND (reference sequence). V shed 3 bases and J shed 2 bases, with 7 bases lying between them. The CDR3 sequence is 14 residues long. The CDR3 coding sequence is TGTGCCAGTAGTATGATACTCAACACCGGGGAGCTGTTTTTT. This translates into CASSMILNTGELFF.

The J gene is TRBJ2-7, the V gene TRBV6-5, with D unresolved. Germline CDR1 MNHEY, CDR2 SVGAGI. CDR3 length: 12 residues. V was cut by 8 bases and J by 1 base, with 9 bases left in between. CDR3 sequence reads: CASFTESYEQYF. CDR3 nucleotides: TGTGCCAGCTTTACAGAGTCCTACGAGCAGTACTTC.

This chain links TRBV7-8 with TRBJ1-1; 7 bases match TRBD1. Germline-derived CDR1 and CDR2 are SGHVS and FQNEAQ. J lost 4 bases, V lost 6 bases, and 5 bases had no gene match. The CDR3 extends over 13 amino acids. The CDR3 bases are TGTGCCAGCAGTCAGGGGGTTGGCACTGAAGCTTTCTTT. Its translation is CASSQGVGTEAFF.

This clone was counted between two and nine times. This rearrangement joins TRBV15 to TRBJ2-6; possible D gene TRBD1, 6 bases. Looked up from germline, CDR1 is LNHNV and CDR2 is YYDKDF (reference sequence). The ends were cut back, 0 bases at V and 4 bases at J, with 13 bases in the middle. The CDR3 loop spans 17 amino acids. The CDR3 sequence: CATSRDDQGTGANVLTF. CDR3 nucleotides: TGTGCCACCAGCAGAGACGACCAGGGGACCGGGGCCAACGTCCTGACTTTC.

This clone was seen a few times. The gene calls are TRBV25-1 and TRBJ1-6, with D possibly matching TRBD1 (5 bases). CDR1 is MGHDK and CDR2 is SYGVNS in the germline V gene. The length of the CDR3 is 15 residues. V was shortened by 3 bases and J by 7 bases, with 13 bases between the two germline ends. The CDR3 DNA sequence: TGTGCCAGCAGTGATGTTCGACGGGGGAATTCACCCCTCCACTTT. This codes for CASSDVRRGNSPLHF.

This clone was recorded once. V is TRBV27 and J is TRBJ2-7; 10 positions match TRBD1. The CDR3 spans 14 residues. V lost 5 bases, J lost 4 bases, and 5 bases stayed unmatched. The germline CDR1 and CDR2 sequences are MNHEY and SMNVEV (reference sequence). The CDR3 DNA is TGTGCCAGCAGTGCAGGACAGGGGGGATACGAGCAGTACGTC. It codes for CASSAGQGGYEQYV.

This chain uses TRBV5-1 with TRBJ1-1; 7 bases map to TRBD1. This CDR3 has 14 amino acids. Germline V gene data show CDR1 as SGHRS and CDR2 as YFSETQ. Trimming took 4 bases from V and 5 from J; bases not matched to a gene: 8. DNA of the CDR3: TGCGCCAGCAGCGGTAGGACAGGTCTTACTGAAGCTTTCTTT. Its translation: CASSGRTGLTEAFF.